This entry concerns a single TCR beta chain. The CDR3 spans 14 residues. In germline, CDR1 is MNHEY, CDR2 SVGAGI. Trimming pared 5 bases from V and 4 bases from J, leaving 15 bases between. This entry comes from a study of T cell clonotyping in hematopoietic cell transplantation. This table comes from immunoSEQ multiplex PCR, and its TCRdb copy is limited to in-frame clones, with some not included. The sample comprises about 49,000 clones, approximately 90% of which are singletons, and 5.9% rests with the top ten. The time point denotes: recipient sample about 28 days before transplant, after cytoreduction.

The source is a man in his 60s with biphenotypic leukemia. Some clones in this sample may be carry-over from other donors' samples. The sequencing used peripheral blood mononuclear cells, collected before stem cell transplant. V and J are TRBV6-5 and TRBJ2-7, with D perhaps TRBD1 (6 bases). DNA for the CDR3: TGTGCCAGCAGTACTGGCTTACAGGGATACGAGCAGTACTTC. Its protein is CASSTGLQGYEQYF.